A single sample is the source of the 15 T cell receptor beta chains below, sequenced in a study of PD-1 blockade in classical Hodgkin lymphoma (TCRdb year 2020). Libraries were constructed by the immunoSEQ multiplex PCR assay. What TCRdb holds here is the immuneACCESS table cut down to in-frame rearrangements. Part of the clones is not present; checked against another copy, under half of the missing clones reflect an unresolved V gene, and the others are unexplained. A total of 15,000 or so clones appear in this sample, approximately 58% of them only once. The top ten clonotypes cover around 10% of the sample. According to the study, the label for this sample's time point signals: cycle 1 day 1 (C1D1), immediately before nivolumab initiation. Every trial patient had relapsed after autologous stem cell transplantation, and cohorts A, B and C differed in prior brentuximab vedotin exposure. The sequencing used peripheral blood mononuclear cells (PBMCs), collected at baseline. Every receptor here comes from a human donor with classical Hodgkin lymphoma.

The chain employs TRBV7-6 and TRBJ2-1; the D gene could be TRBD1 or TRBD2 (6 bases each). The V end lost 3 bases, the J end lost 3 bases, and 15 bases lay between the germline ends. The CDR3 covers 16 residues. The germline gives CDR1 SGHVS, CDR2 FNYEAQ. This CDR3 reads CASSFPSGANYNEQFF. In DNA form, the CDR3 reads TGTGCCAGCAGCTTTCCCTCGGGGGCCAACTACAATGAGCAGTTCTTC.

The chain has TRBV18 and TRBJ2-3; 9 bases match TRBD2. The germline V gene has CDR1 KGHSH and CDR2 LQKENI. V was clipped by 6 bases and J by 4 bases; unmatched bases: 14. The length of the CDR3 is 17 residues. The CDR3, as DNA: TGTGCCAGCTCGATCCGCGGCGGGAGGGATGAATCAGATACGCAGTATTTT. This translates into CASSIRGGRDESDTQYF.

This clone occurred a few times. The genes are TRBV28 and TRBJ1-2; no clear D. V dropped 6 bases and J dropped 4 bases, with 15 bases sitting between them. Germline V gene sequence: CDR1 MDHEN, CDR2 SYDVKM. The length of the CDR3 is 14 residues. The CDR3 DNA follows: TGTGCCAGCAGACTGGGTGGCACCGGCTATGGCTACACCTTC. Translation gives CASRLGGTGYGYTF.

The sample holds a few counts of this clone. J is TRBJ2-1 and V is TRBV19, with a tentative D call TRBD1 (6 bases). This CDR3 spans 14 amino acids. The germline V and J ends were trimmed by 7 bases and 3 bases, with 13 bases remaining between them. Germline assignment: CDR1 LNHDA and CDR2 SQIVND (reference sequence). DNA for the CDR3: TGTGCCAGTACCGGGCCGGGACACTACAATGAGCAGTTCTTC. Its protein is CASTGPGHYNEQFF.

The rearrangement links TRBV7-9 to TRBJ1-1; D gene uncertain. Trimming cost V 2 bases and J 1 base, with 17 bases left between them. The CDR3 loop spans 17 amino acids. From germline, CDR1 is SEHNR and CDR2 FQNEAQ (reference sequence). The CDR3 sequence: CASSLSMHLYSNTEAFF. DNA for the CDR3: TGTGCCAGCAGCTTATCCATGCATCTTTACTCGAACACTGAAGCTTTCTTT. Together with reference TRBV7-9 and TRBJ1-1, the CDR3 gives the full variable domain: DTGVSQNPRHKITKRGQNVTFRCDPISEHNRLYWYRQTLGQGPEFLTYFQNEAQLEKSRLLSDRFSAERPKGSFSTLEIQRTEQGDSAMYLCASSLSMHLYSNTEAFFGQGTRLTVV.

A word on this clone: Different DNA sequences within this sample yield the same CDR3. The chain combines TRBV4-1 with TRBJ1-1; D unresolved. CDR1 and CDR2 (germline): MGHRA, YSYEKL. Trimming removed 0 bases at V and 4 bases at J, with 9 bases between. This CDR3 has 14 residues. CDR3: CASSQDREGTEAFF. The CDR3 nucleotides read TGCGCCAGCAGCCAAGATCGCGAGGGCACTGAAGCTTTCTTT.

The rearrangement joins TRBV28 to TRBJ1-3; 7 bases fit TRBD1. Trimming at V came to 8 bases and at J to 0 bases, leaving 13 bases not matched to a gene. Per germline, CDR1 MDHEN and CDR2 SYDVKM. The CDR3 sequence is 17 residues long. As DNA, the CDR3 is TGTGCCAGCTACACCGTTGACAGGGCCGGCTCTGGAAACACCATATATTTT. Encoded protein: CASYTVDRAGSGNTIYF.

The chain couples TRBV6-1 to TRBJ1-5; D remains ambiguous. Germline values: CDR1 MNHNS, CDR2 SASEGT. The CDR3 sequence is 12 residues long. V shed 2 bases and J shed 7 bases, with 6 bases lying between them. CDR3 amino acids: CASSERSQPQHF. CDR3 nucleotides: TGTGCCAGCAGTGAAAGGAGCCAGCCCCAGCATTTT.

There are a few counts of this clone. V is TRBV9 and J is TRBJ2-7; 7 nucleotides line up with TRBD2. Unmatched junction bases numbered 9, after V lost 4 bases and J lost 2 bases. CDR1 SGDLS and CDR2 YYNGEE come from the germline V gene. The CDR3 contains 15 residues. For the CDR3, the DNA is TGTGCCAGCAGCCCCGTGAGCGGGGCTCCCTACGAGCAGTACTTC. The encoded protein is CASSPVSGAPYEQYF.

The chain employs TRBV5-1 and TRBJ2-3; 9 nucleotides agree with TRBD1. From germline, CDR1 is SGHRS and CDR2 YFSETQ. This CDR3 comprises 17 residues. Trimming at V came to 3 bases and at J to 2 bases, leaving 10 bases not matched to a gene. CDR3 nucleotide sequence: TGCGCCAGCAGCTCTGGTGCCGGGACAGGGACCACAGATACGCAGTATTTT. The encoded protein is CASSSGAGTGTTDTQYF. Full variable domain (missing parts from reference TRBV5-1 and TRBJ2-3): KAGVTQTPRYLIKTRGQQVTLSCSPISGHRSVSWYQQTPGQGLQFLFEYFSETQRNKGNFPGRFSGRQFSNSRSEMNVSTLELGDSALYLCASSSGAGTGTTDTQYFGPGTRLTVL.

This clone was recorded a few times. This rearrangement joins TRBV4-1 to TRBJ2-1, with 13 bases aligning to TRBD2. After removal of 1 base from V and 4 bases from J, the junction contained 7 bases not matched to a gene. The CDR3 length is 18 residues. Germline-derived CDR1 and CDR2 are MGHRA and YSYEKL. The CDR3 loop is CASSQVDMGLAGYNEQFF. CDR3 DNA: TGCGCCAGCAGCCAAGTTGATATGGGACTAGCGGGATACAATGAGCAGTTCTTC.

The chain uses TRBV5-1 and TRBJ2-7, with unresolved D. Germline CDR1 reads SGHRS; CDR2 reads YFSETQ. The V end lost 1 base, the J end lost 2 bases, and 10 bases lay between the germline ends. The CDR3 is 14 amino acids. For the CDR3, the DNA is TGCGCCAGCAGCTTGATGTCTAGTGCCTACGAGCAGTACTTC. It specifies CASSLMSSAYEQYF.

The chain recombines TRBV27 with TRBJ2-1; D might be TRBD1 (5 bases). The ends were cut back, 6 bases at V and 4 bases at J, with 10 bases in the middle. The CDR3 contains 13 residues. CDR1 and CDR2 (germline): MNHEY, SMNVEV (reference sequence). The CDR3, as DNA: TGTGCCAGCAGACGGACAACGTACAATGAGCAGTTCTTC. It specifies CASRRTTYNEQFF.

In this sample, this clone is medium-sized. The chain carries TRBV6-6 and TRBJ1-1, with a weak D call TRBD1 (5 bases). The V gene lost 7 bases and the J gene lost 8 bases, with 11 bases spanning the gap. CDR3 size: 11 residues. CDR1 and CDR2 from the germline V gene are MNHNY and SVGAGI (reference sequence). In DNA form, the CDR3 reads TGTGCCAGCATATGGGGGAGGGAAGCTTTCTTT. This sequence encodes CASIWGREAFF.

This sequence joins TRBV9 and TRBJ1-4; no reliable D call. The CDR3 extends over 17 amino acids. V lost 2 bases and J 0 bases, leaving 14 bases between the germline ends. In germline, CDR1 is SGDLS, CDR2 YYNGEE. The CDR3 coding sequence is TGTGCCAGCAGCGTCGATCCAATCGGGGCAACTAATGAAAAACTGTTTTTT. Protein: CASSVDPIGATNEKLFF.